The clone carrying this TCR beta chain has ten or more counts. These data are taken from a study of early T cells in non-severe SARS-CoV-2 infection. TCRdb re-called the 5' RACE reads through MiXCR, storing one row per CDR3 protein. The sample lists about 47,000 distinct CDR3 sequences; approximately 11% were seen once. Germline V CDR1 and CDR2: SGHRS, YFSETQ. The CDR3 has 17 amino acids. V lost 3 bases and J 4 bases, leaving 23 bases between the germline ends. This rearrangement joins TRBV5-1 to TRBJ2-7; D tentatively reads TRBD1 or TRBD2 (5 bases each). The sample consisted of whole blood. The sequence came from an adult who was a healthcare worker with PCR-confirmed SARS-CoV-2 infection or an uninfected control (not recorded which). CDR3 nucleotide sequence: TGCGCCAGCAGCTACAACTCGGCAGTGGGGCTAGCTTACGAGCAGTACTTC. The encoded protein is CASSYNSAVGLAYEQYF.